What follows are 31 T cell receptor beta chains derived from one specimen sequenced in a study of blood T cells in healthy people across ages. A J-beta primer mix and a sample-barcoded 5' primer were used in a second PCR of roughly 6 to 12 cycles. TCRdb independently ran MiXCR on the 5' RACE reads; one entry per CDR3 protein. Among 1.5 million to 2 million distinct CDR3 sequences listed, roughly 32% were seen once. The specimen sequenced was blood. The receptors derive from a woman in her 30s in good health.

A few counts support this clonotype. The gene calls are TRBV20-1 and TRBJ1-1; D uncertain. Germline values: CDR1 DFQATT, CDR2 SNEGSKA (reference sequence). Between the trimmed V and J ends, which lost 5 bases and 2 bases, there was a span of 9 bases. The CDR3 loop spans 12 amino acids. The CDR3 protein is CSARGPNTEAFF. CDR3 coding DNA: TGCAGTGCTCGCGGACCTAACACTGAAGCTTTCTTT.

This chain links TRBV6-1 with TRBJ2-7; 7 nucleotides match TRBD2. Germline V gene sequence: CDR1 MNHNS, CDR2 SASEGT. This CDR3 is 16 amino acids long. The V and J ends lost 3 bases and 7 bases, in that order; junction bases with no gene match: 15. CDR3 residues: CASSEWGGALYNEQYF. CDR3 coding DNA: TGTGCCAGCAGTGAGTGGGGGGGAGCGCTCTATAATGAGCAGTACTTC.

The chain is built from TRBV6-6 and TRBJ2-5, with a weak D call TRBD1 (5 bases). The V end was cut by 7 bases, the J end by 4 bases, with 19 bases between. CDR3 size: 15 residues. The germline CDR1 and CDR2 sequences are MNHNY and SVGAGI (reference sequence). The CDR3 DNA is TGTGCCAGCAACCCCGGGTCCCCTCAGGGAGAGACCCAGTACTTC. As protein: CASNPGSPQGETQYF.

The chain employs TRBV20-1 and TRBJ2-7; 10 bases agree with TRBD1. Germline V gene lookup returns CDR1 DFQATT and CDR2 SNEGSKA (reference sequence). V was pared by 0 bases and J by 5 bases, with 10 bases of the junction left unmatched. This CDR3 contains 16 residues. CDR3 in DNA: TGCAGTGCTAGAGATTCAGACAGGGGGCGCATGAACGAGCAGTACTTC. Its translation: CSARDSDRGRMNEQYF.

This clonotype showed up just a few times. The rearrangement uses TRBV7-9 and TRBJ2-1; unclear D gene. Trimming took off 7 bases at V and 8 bases at J, with 15 bases between the two ends. This CDR3 contains 13 residues. Germline CDR1 and CDR2: SEHNR and FQNEAQ (reference sequence). CDR3 sequence reads: CASTPKAKDEQFF. In DNA, the CDR3 is TGTGCCAGCACCCCAAAGGCCAAGGATGAGCAGTTCTTC.

This rearrangement joins TRBV2 to TRBJ2-1, with 12 bases identical to TRBD2. The CDR3 runs 15 residues. Per the germline V gene, CDR1 is SNHLY and CDR2 is FYNNEI. V was pared by 7 bases and J by 5 bases, with 6 bases of the junction left unmatched. The CDR3 DNA is TGTGCCAGCACATGGACTAGCGGGGCCAACAATGAGCAGTTCTTC. Amino acid sequence: CASTWTSGANNEQFF.

This clonotype was seen only once. One end of the junction varies from germline; a read error may be responsible. The chain is built from TRBV7-6 and TRBJ2-1; possible D gene TRBD2, 6 bases. From germline, CDR1 is SGHVS and CDR2 FNYEAQ. This CDR3 is built from 16 residues. CDR3 sequence reads: CASSLGGENSHNEQFF. The CDR3 nucleotides read TGTGCCAGCAGCTTAGGGGGGGAAAACTCCCACAATGAGCAGTTCTTC.

A note on this clonotype: Being one base from a much bigger clone, this may be a read error. The V and J genes are TRBV29-1 and TRBJ2-1; D ambiguous. V was cut by 4 bases and J by 0 bases, with 19 bases left in between. The CDR3 runs to 17 residues. Germline CDR1 is SQVTM and CDR2 is ANQGSEA. The CDR3 DNA reads as TGCAGCGTTGGAGTGCGAGGTGGGGTGAGCTCCTACAATGAGCAGTTCTTC. Amino acids: CSVGVRGGVSSYNEQFF.

This clonotype was detected a few times. The rearrangement links TRBV10-2 to TRBJ2-5; 9 nucleotides agree with TRBD1. The tail of the sequence fits TRBJ2-7 better, so the J call may be wrong. The CDR3 runs to 12 residues. Germline CDR1 and CDR2: WSHSY and SAAADI. The CDR3 nucleotides are TGCGCCAGCAGTGCGGACAGGGGCGAGCAGTACTTC. Translated: CASSADRGEQYF.

This clonotype occurred a few times. The chain couples TRBV7-2 to TRBJ1-4; D may be TRBD1 (6 bases). V was pared by 4 bases and J by 3 bases, with 12 bases between. Germline values: CDR1 SGHTA, CDR2 FQGNSA. CDR3 length: 15 amino acids. The CDR3 loop is CASSSTGSANEKLFF. CDR3 nucleotides: TGTGCCAGCAGCTCAACAGGGTCGGCTAATGAAAAACTGTTTTTT. Variable domain in full (rest from reference TRBV7-2 and TRBJ1-4): GAGVSQSPSNKVTEKGKDVELRCDPISGHTALYWYRQSLGQGLEFLIYFQGNSAPDKSGLPSDRFSAERTGGSVSTLTIQRTQQEDSAVYLCASSSTGSANEKLFFGSGTQLSVL.

The table lists this clonotype with many counts. This chain connects TRBV29-1 to TRBJ2-5; D is unresolved. With 8 bases removed from V and 5 bases from J, the gap between germline ends came to 15 bases. CDR1 and CDR2 from the germline V gene are SQVTM and ANQGSEA. This CDR3 spans 12 amino acids. The CDR3 DNA sequence: TGCAGCACCGTGCCTCCGGCGGAGACCCAGTACTTC. Translating it yields CSTVPPAETQYF.

The chain is built from TRBV12-3 or TRBV12-4 and TRBJ2-1; TRBD2 agrees at 8 bases. The CDR3 has 14 residues. The trim removed 10 bases at V and 2 bases at J, leaving 7 bases unmatched. The CDR3 here is CANKREIPYNEQFF. CDR3 DNA: TGTGCCAACAAGCGGGAGATCCCCTACAATGAGCAGTTCTTC.

A few counts support this clonotype. The V call is TRBV29-1, the J call TRBJ1-1; 7 nucleotides match TRBD1. The CDR3 runs to 12 residues. Germline V gene lookup returns CDR1 SQVTM and CDR2 ANQGSEA. V trimming: 7 bases; J trimming: 7 bases; junction bases outside the gene matches: 9. The CDR3 here is CSAQGRPDEAFF. The CDR3 region has the DNA TGCAGCGCACAGGGGCGGCCCGATGAAGCTTTCTTT.

This clonotype was detected only a few times. The V call is TRBV20-1, the J call TRBJ2-7; 11 nucleotides line up with TRBD1. This CDR3 region has 15 residues. V shed 3 bases, J shed 9 bases, and the junction held 13 bases outside the gene matches. Germline CDR1 and CDR2: DFQATT and SNEGSKA (reference sequence). In nucleotides, the CDR3 is TGCAGTGCTAGTGACTCCCGGGACAGGGGGATCGTGCAGTACTTC. This codes for CSASDSRDRGIVQYF.

This clonotype has just a few counts. V usage is TRBV20-1 and J usage is TRBJ2-5; TRBD1 might be the D (6 bases). Trimming cost V 1 base and J 4 bases, with 16 bases left between them. Germline V gene lookup returns CDR1 DFQATT and CDR2 SNEGSKA (reference sequence). The CDR3 contains 15 residues. The CDR3 DNA reads TGCAGTGCTAGAGCCCCCCAGGGGAGCCCAGAGACCCAGTACTTC. It is translated as CSARAPQGSPETQYF.

This clonotype has just a few counts. A junction end diverges from the germline sequence, so it may reflect a read error. The chain recombines TRBV6-2 or TRBV6-3 with TRBJ2-7; 9 positions match TRBD1. Germline V gives CDR1 MNHEY, CDR2 SVGEGT. The CDR3 runs to 16 residues. The CDR3 sequence is CTSTEPGQGLNYEQYF. Written as DNA, the CDR3 is TGTACCAGCACCGAACCGGGACAGGGCCTTAATTACGAGCAGTACTTC.

This clonotype was observed once. The chain is built from TRBV18 and TRBJ1-5; possibly TRBD1 for D (5 bases). The CDR3 consists of 15 residues. V dropped 3 bases and J dropped 6 bases, with 15 bases sitting between them. The germline V gene encodes CDR1 KGHSH and CDR2 LQKENI. CDR3 protein: CASSPTRQGGQPQHF. The CDR3 nucleotides are TGTGCCAGCTCACCGACGAGGCAGGGAGGTCAGCCCCAGCATTTT.

This clonotype was seen repeatedly, ten times or more. The chain joins TRBV27 to TRBJ1-5; 9 nucleotides match TRBD1. Germline V gives CDR1 MNHEY, CDR2 SMNVEV (reference sequence). V was pared by 2 bases and J by 2 bases, with 10 bases of the junction left unmatched. The CDR3 covers 18 residues. The CDR3 nucleotides are TGTGCCAGCAGTTTAATGGGGACAGGGTGGTTGGGCAATCAGCCCCAGCATTTT. Amino acid sequence: CASSLMGTGWLGNQPQHF.

V usage is TRBV18 and J usage is TRBJ2-7, with D maybe TRBD2 (6 bases). The V end lost 4 bases, the J end lost 4 bases, and 17 bases lay between the germline ends. The CDR3 loop spans 15 amino acids. Germline V lookup: CDR1 KGHSH, CDR2 LQKENI. The CDR3 DNA reads as TGTGCCAGCTCACGGGCGCGGGGTTCGGGTTACGAGCAGTACTTC. Residues: CASSRARGSGYEQYF. Drawing the rest from reference TRBV18 and TRBJ2-7, the complete variable domain is NAGVMQNPRHLVRRRGQEARLRCSPMKGHSHVYWYRQLPEEGLKFMVYLQKENIIDESGMPKERFSAEFPKEGPSILRIQQVVRGDSAAYFCASSRARGSGYEQYFGPGTRLTVT.

V is TRBV29-1 and J is TRBJ2-2; TRBD2 is a possible D gene (5 bases). From germline, CDR1 is SQVTM and CDR2 ANQGSEA. This CDR3 contains 13 residues. V was cut by 4 bases and J by 5 bases, with 11 bases left in between. CDR3 DNA: TGCAGCGTTGGCGGACGGGGTACCGGGGAGCTGTTTTTT. The encoded protein is CSVGGRGTGELFF.

The CDR3 coding sequence is TGTGCCACCAGTGACCCAACAGGGGCAGAGACCCAGTACTTC. This codes for CATSDPTGAETQYF. This sequence joins TRBV24-1 and TRBJ2-5; 7 bases map to TRBD1. The germline V gene encodes CDR1 KGHDR and CDR2 SFDVKD. Trimming took 4 bases from V and 4 from J; bases not matched to a gene: 5. The CDR3 spans 14 residues.

The V and J genes are TRBV7-2 and TRBJ2-7; weak D call: TRBD2 (6 bases). Trimming took off 5 bases at V and 2 bases at J, with 16 bases between the two ends. This CDR3 is built from 15 residues. In germline, CDR1 is SGHTA, CDR2 FQGNSA. This CDR3 reads CASSAQGLPPYEQYF. CDR3 in DNA: TGTGCCAGCAGCGCCCAGGGACTGCCCCCCTACGAGCAGTACTTC.

The J gene is TRBJ2-1, the V gene TRBV6-5; D might be TRBD1 (5 bases). The CDR3 totals 14 residues. Germline assignment: CDR1 MNHEY and CDR2 SVGAGI. V lost 2 bases, J lost 7 bases, and 12 bases lay in between. CDR3: CASSYLGQENEQFF. The CDR3 bases are TGTGCCAGCAGTTACCTGGGGCAGGAGAATGAGCAGTTCTTC.

The chain carries TRBV28 and TRBJ2-3, with 7 bases fitting TRBD1. From germline, CDR1 is MDHEN and CDR2 SYDVKM. This CDR3 comprises 13 residues. Trimming removed 3 bases from V and 11 bases from J; junction bases left unmatched: 8. DNA for the CDR3: TGTGCCAGCAGTTTCGGGCCTTCAGGGGGGCAGTATTTT. Encoded protein: CASSFGPSGGQYF.

This clonotype turned up a few times. This chain links TRBV10-2 with TRBJ2-1, with 12 bases lining up with TRBD2. The germline V gene has CDR1 WSHSY and CDR2 SAAADI. There are 17 residues in the CDR3. With V trimmed by 4 bases and J by 2 bases, 6 bases remained unmatched. CDR3 loop: CASSVPTSGRPYNEQFF. DNA of the CDR3: TGCGCCAGCAGTGTCCCGACTAGCGGGAGACCCTACAATGAGCAGTTCTTC.

The chain joins TRBV3-1 to TRBJ2-5; D is unresolved. Germline CDR1 and CDR2: LGHDT and YNNKEL (reference sequence). The length of the CDR3 is 15 residues. Trimming cost V 2 bases and J 2 bases, with 12 bases left between them. The CDR3 coding sequence is TGTGCCAGCAGCCAAATCATGTACGGGCAAGAGACCCAGTACTTC. Translated: CASSQIMYGQETQYF.

The rearrangement uses TRBV21-1 and TRBJ2-5; whether TRBD2, the table's D call, matches the DNA was not checked. TRBV21-1 is a pseudogene. CDR3 length: 17 amino acids. The CDR3 loop reads CASTWNSGGRYQETQYF. DNA of the CDR3: TGTGCCAGCACCTGGAATAGCGGGGGCCGGTACCAAGAGACCCAGTACTTC.

This chain connects TRBV3-1 to TRBJ2-3, with 11 positions matching TRBD2. Germline CDR1 reads LGHDT; CDR2 reads YNNKEL (reference sequence). Losses at the gene ends were 1 base for V and 1 base for J; bases not matched to a gene: 10. The CDR3 runs 19 residues. In nucleotides, the CDR3 is TGTGCCAGCAGCCAAGGGGCTAGCGGGGGGTCCTCGGGCACAGATACGCAGTATTTT. Translating it yields CASSQGASGGSSGTDTQYF.

The genes are TRBV6-2 or TRBV6-3 and TRBJ2-1, with D uncertain. Between the trimmed V and J ends, which lost 0 bases and 9 bases, there was a span of 9 bases. This CDR3 comprises 13 residues. Germline V gives CDR1 MNHEY, CDR2 SVGEGT. This CDR3 is CASSYSRFSEQFF. The CDR3 DNA reads as TGTGCCAGCAGTTACTCAAGATTTAGTGAGCAGTTCTTC.

Here the CDR3 reads CASSPPGPSAGANVLTF. The CDR3 DNA follows: TGTGCCAGCAGCCCTCCGGGACCCTCAGCTGGGGCCAACGTCCTGACTTTC. The gene calls are TRBV7-9 and TRBJ2-6; D could derive from TRBD1 or TRBD2 (5 bases each). The CDR3 runs 17 residues. Germline V lookup: CDR1 SEHNR, CDR2 FQNEAQ (reference sequence). Trimming stripped 5 bases from V and 2 bases from J, with 16 bases between.

The CDR3 DNA sequence: TGTGCCAGCAGCTTATTTTACAGTGTGGGGGGCGAGTTATGGTACGAGCAGTACTTC. Translation: CASSLFYSVGGELWYEQYF. The chain uses TRBV7-8 and TRBJ2-4, with D perhaps TRBD1 or TRBD2 (6 bases each). The J call is uncertain, as TRBJ2-7 better fits the DNA end. Looked up from germline, CDR1 is SGHVS and CDR2 is FQNEAQ. CDR3 size: 19 residues.